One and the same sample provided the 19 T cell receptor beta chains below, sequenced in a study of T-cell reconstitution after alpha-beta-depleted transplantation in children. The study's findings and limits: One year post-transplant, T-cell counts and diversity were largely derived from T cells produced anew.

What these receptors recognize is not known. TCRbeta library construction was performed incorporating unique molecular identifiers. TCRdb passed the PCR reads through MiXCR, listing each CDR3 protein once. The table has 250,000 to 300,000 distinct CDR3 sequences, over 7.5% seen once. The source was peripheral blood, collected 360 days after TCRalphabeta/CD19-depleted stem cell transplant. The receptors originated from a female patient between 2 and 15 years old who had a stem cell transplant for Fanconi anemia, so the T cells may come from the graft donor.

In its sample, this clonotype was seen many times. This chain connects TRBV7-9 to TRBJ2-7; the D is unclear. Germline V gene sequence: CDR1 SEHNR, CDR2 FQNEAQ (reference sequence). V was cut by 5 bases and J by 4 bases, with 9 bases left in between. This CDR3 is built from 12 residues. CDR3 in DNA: TGTGCCAGCAGCCCTGAATCTTACGAGCAGTACTTC. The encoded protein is CASSPESYEQYF.

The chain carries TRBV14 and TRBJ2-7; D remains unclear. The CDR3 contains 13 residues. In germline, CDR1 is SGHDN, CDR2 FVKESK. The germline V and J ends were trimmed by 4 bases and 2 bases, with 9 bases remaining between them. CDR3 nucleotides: TGTGCCAGCAGCCCGCAACACACCTACGAGCAGTACTTC. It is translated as CASSPQHTYEQYF.

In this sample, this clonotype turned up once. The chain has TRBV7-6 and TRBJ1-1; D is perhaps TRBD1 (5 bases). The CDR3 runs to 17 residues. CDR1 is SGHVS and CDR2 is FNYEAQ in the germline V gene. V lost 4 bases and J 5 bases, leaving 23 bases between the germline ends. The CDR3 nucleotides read TGTGCCAGCAGCTCGAAGGAACGTGTTGGGGGTGGGACTGAAGCTTTCTTT. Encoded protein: CASSSKERVGGGTEAFF.

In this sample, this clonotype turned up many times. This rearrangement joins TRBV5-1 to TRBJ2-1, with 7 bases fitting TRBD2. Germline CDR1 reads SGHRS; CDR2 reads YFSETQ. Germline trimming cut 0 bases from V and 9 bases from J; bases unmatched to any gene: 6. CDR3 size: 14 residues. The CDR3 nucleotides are TGCGCCAGCAGCTTGGCCTTAGGACTAGTTGAGCAGTTCTTC. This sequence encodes CASSLALGLVEQFF.

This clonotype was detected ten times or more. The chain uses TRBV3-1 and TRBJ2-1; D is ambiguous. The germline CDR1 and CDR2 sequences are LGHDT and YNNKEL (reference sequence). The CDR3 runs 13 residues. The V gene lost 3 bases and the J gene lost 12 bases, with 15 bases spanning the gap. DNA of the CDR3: TGTGCCAGCAGCCATCGATCAGGAAATTGGCAGTTCTTC. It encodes CASSHRSGNWQFF.

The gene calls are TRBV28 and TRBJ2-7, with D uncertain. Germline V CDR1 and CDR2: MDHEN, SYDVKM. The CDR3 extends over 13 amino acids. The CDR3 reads CASSSAASPGLFV. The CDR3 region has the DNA TGTGCCAGCAGTTCTGCTGCCTCCCCTGGTCTTTTCGTC.

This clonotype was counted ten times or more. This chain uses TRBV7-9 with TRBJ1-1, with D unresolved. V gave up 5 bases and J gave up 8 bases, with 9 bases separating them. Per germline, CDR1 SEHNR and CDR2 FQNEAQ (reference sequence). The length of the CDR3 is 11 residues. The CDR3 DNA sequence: TGTGCCAGCAGCCCTGGACGGGAAGCTTTCTTT. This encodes CASSPGREAFF. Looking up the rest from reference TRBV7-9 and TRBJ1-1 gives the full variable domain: DTGVSQNPRHKITKRGQNVTFRCDPISEHNRLYWYRQTLGQGPEFLTYFQNEAQLEKSRLLSDRFSAERPKGSFSTLEIQRTEQGDSAMYLCASSPGREAFFGQGTRLTVV.

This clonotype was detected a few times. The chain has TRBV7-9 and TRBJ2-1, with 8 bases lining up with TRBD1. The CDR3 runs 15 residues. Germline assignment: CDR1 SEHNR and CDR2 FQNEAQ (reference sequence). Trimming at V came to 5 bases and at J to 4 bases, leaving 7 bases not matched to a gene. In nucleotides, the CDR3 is TGTGCCAGCAGCCCCCGGGACAGGACTTACAATGAGCAGTTCTTC. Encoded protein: CASSPRDRTYNEQFF.

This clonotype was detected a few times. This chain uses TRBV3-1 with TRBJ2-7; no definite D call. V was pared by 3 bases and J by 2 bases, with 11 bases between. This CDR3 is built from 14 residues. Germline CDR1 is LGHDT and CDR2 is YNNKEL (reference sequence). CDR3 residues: CASSQAPHTYEQYF. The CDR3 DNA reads TGTGCCAGCAGCCAGGCCCCGCATACCTACGAGCAGTACTTC.

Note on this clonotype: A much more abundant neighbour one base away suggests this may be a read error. The CDR3, as DNA: TGCGCCAGCCGGCAGACATATAACACAGATAGGCAGTATTTT. Protein sequence: CASRQTYNTDRQYF. The chain joins TRBV5-1 to TRBJ2-3; D is unclear. The CDR3 covers 14 residues. Per the germline V gene, CDR1 is SGHRS and CDR2 is YFSETQ.

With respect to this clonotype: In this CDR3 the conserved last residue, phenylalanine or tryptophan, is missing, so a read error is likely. The CDR3 nucleotides read TGTGCCAGCAGTGAACGGGGATACTCTGGAAACACCATATATTAT. Translated, it gives CASSERGYSGNTIYY. The V and J genes are TRBV6-1 and TRBJ1-3; the D is unclear. CDR1 and CDR2 (germline): MNHNS, SASEGT. V was pared by 2 bases and J by 0 bases, with 8 bases between. The CDR3 runs 15 residues.

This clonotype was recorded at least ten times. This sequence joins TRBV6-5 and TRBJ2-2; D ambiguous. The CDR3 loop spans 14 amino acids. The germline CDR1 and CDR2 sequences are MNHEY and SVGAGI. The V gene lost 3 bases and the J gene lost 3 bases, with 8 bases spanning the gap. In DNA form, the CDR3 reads TGTGCCAGCAGTTATCTCCTTGACACCGGGGAGCTGTTTTTT. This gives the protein CASSYLLDTGELFF.

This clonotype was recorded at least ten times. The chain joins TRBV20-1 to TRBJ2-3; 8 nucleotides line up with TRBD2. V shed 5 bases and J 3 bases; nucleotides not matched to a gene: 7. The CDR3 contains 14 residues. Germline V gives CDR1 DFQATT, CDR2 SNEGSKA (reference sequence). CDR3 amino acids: CSALSGGSTDTQYF. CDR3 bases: TGCAGTGCTCTCAGCGGGGGATCAACAGATACGCAGTATTTT.

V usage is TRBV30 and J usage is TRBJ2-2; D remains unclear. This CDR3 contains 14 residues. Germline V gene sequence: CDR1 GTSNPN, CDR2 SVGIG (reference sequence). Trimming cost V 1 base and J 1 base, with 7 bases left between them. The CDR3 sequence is CAWSEAQNTGELFF. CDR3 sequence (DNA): TGTGCCTGGAGTGAGGCACAGAACACCGGGGAGCTGTTTTTT. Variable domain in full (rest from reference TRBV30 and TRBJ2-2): SQTIHQWPATLVQPVGSPLSLECTVEGTSNPNLYWYRQAAGRGLQLLFYSVGIGQISSEVPQNLSASRPQDRQFILSSKKLLLSDSGFYLCAWSEAQNTGELFFGEGSRLTVL.

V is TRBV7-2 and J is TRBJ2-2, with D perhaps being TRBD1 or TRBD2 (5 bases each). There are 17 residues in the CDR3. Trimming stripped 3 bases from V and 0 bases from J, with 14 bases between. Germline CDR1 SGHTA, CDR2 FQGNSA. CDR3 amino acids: CASSLWDGHSNTGELFF. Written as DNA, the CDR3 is TGTGCCAGCAGCTTGTGGGACGGACACTCGAACACCGGGGAGCTGTTTTTT.

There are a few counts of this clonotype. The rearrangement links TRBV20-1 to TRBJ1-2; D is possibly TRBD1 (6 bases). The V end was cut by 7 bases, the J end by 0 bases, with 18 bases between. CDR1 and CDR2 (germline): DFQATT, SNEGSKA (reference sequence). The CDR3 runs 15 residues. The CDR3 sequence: CSVPGQPFANYGYTF. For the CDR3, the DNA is TGCAGTGTCCCGGGACAACCATTCGCTAACTATGGCTACACCTTC.

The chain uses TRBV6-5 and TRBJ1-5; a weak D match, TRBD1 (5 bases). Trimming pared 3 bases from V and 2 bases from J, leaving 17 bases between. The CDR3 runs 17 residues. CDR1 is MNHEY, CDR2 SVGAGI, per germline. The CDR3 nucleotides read TGTGCCAGCAGTTATCCGGGGCCCGGATTAGGCAATCAGCCCCAGCATTTT. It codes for CASSYPGPGLGNQPQHF.

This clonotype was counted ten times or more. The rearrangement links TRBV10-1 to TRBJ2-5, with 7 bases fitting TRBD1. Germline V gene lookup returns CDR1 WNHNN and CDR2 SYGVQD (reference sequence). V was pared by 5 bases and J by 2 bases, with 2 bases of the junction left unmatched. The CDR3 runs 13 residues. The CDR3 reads CASSKTGQETQYF. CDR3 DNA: TGCGCCAGCAGTAAGACAGGGCAAGAGACCCAGTACTTC.

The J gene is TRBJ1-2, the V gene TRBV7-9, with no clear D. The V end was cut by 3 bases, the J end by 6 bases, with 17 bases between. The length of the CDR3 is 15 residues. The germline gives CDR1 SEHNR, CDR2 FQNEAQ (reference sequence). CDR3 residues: CASSFPEQKIDGYTF. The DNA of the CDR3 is TGTGCCAGCAGCTTCCCGGAACAAAAAATCGATGGCTACACCTTC.